Each of the 21 T cell receptor beta chains below was sequenced from the same sample in a study of blood T cell repertoires in COVID-19. TCRdb's copy holds only in-frame clones and misses some; the assay was immunoSEQ multiplex PCR. The sample yields roughly 45,000 clones, around four fifths seen once. Sequencing was carried out using peripheral blood. The receptors derive from a man aged 50-59 years with active COVID-19.

This sequence joins TRBV12-3 or TRBV12-4 and TRBJ1-4; D not certain. V lost 6 bases to trimming and J lost 7 bases, with 9 bases between them. This CDR3 region has 12 residues. The CDR3 sequence is CASRGRSEKLFF. The CDR3 DNA follows: TGTGCCAGCAGAGGCCGGAGTGAAAAACTGTTTTTT.

This clone was picked up one time. The V call is TRBV19, the J call TRBJ2-5, with 10 nucleotides matching TRBD2. Germline V gene data show CDR1 as LNHDA and CDR2 as SQIVND (reference sequence). Trimming took 5 bases from V and 6 from J; bases not matched to a gene: 15. The CDR3 contains 17 residues. The CDR3 region is CASSAYLSGGALQTQYF. The CDR3 bases are TGTGCCAGTAGTGCCTATTTGAGCGGGGGGGCATTACAGACCCAGTACTTC.

The rearrangement uses TRBV18 and TRBJ1-6, with D possibly matching TRBD1 (6 bases). The CDR3 length is 15 residues. Germline V gene lookup returns CDR1 KGHSH and CDR2 LQKENI. V was shortened by 2 bases and J by 4 bases, with 9 bases between the two germline ends. The CDR3 DNA reads TGTGCCAGCTCACCAGGACAGACATATAATTCACCCCTCCACTTT. Its protein is CASSPGQTYNSPLHF.

The chain is built from TRBV4-1 and TRBJ2-2; the D gene is possibly TRBD1 (5 bases). Trimming took off 3 bases at V and 5 bases at J, with 13 bases between the two ends. CDR1 is MGHRA and CDR2 is YSYEKL in the germline V gene. The CDR3 contains 15 residues. The CDR3 DNA reads TGCGCCAGCAGCCAGCCGTTAAGGACAACCGGGGAGCTGTTTTTT. The encoded protein is CASSQPLRTTGELFF.

The rearrangement joins TRBV5-4 to TRBJ2-2, with 10 bases aligning to TRBD1. The J segment lost 3 bases and the V segment lost 4 bases, leaving 3 bases of the junction unmatched. Germline CDR1 SGHNT, CDR2 YYREEE (reference sequence). This CDR3 has 15 amino acids. The CDR3 is CASSRGTGDTGELFF. Here the CDR3 DNA reads TGTGCCAGCAGCCGCGGGACAGGGGACACCGGGGAGCTGTTTTTT.

The chain has TRBV30 and TRBJ2-1; D not certain. Looked up from germline, CDR1 is GTSNPN and CDR2 is SVGIG (reference sequence). The CDR3 is 11 residues long. Trimming took off 4 bases at V and 7 bases at J, with 8 bases between the two ends. The CDR3 bases are TGTGCCTGGACCCCGAGGAATGAGCAGTTCTTC. Protein product: CAWTPRNEQFF.

V gene TRBV14 combines with J gene TRBJ2-7, with unresolved D. The germline CDR1 and CDR2 sequences are SGHDN and FVKESK. Trimming cost V 3 bases and J 3 bases, with 15 bases left between them. CDR3 size: 15 residues. CDR3 in amino acids: CASSQELSPFYEQYF. CDR3 nucleotide sequence: TGTGCCAGCAGCCAGGAACTATCACCTTTCTACGAGCAGTACTTC.

V is TRBV3-1 (or the pseudogene TRBV3-2) and J is TRBJ2-7; D is uncertain. The CDR3 sequence is 14 residues long. Germline V gene lookup returns CDR1 LGHDT and CDR2 YNNKEL (reference sequence). V shed 1 base and J shed 1 base, with 8 bases lying between them. As DNA, the CDR3 is TGTGCCAGCAGCCAAGGGGCCAGGTCCTACGAGCAGTACTTC. Its translation: CASSQGARSYEQYF.

J is TRBJ2-7 and V is TRBV14; a possible D gene is TRBD2 (5 bases). The germline V gene has CDR1 SGHDN and CDR2 FVKESK. This CDR3 contains 15 residues. V was pared by 0 bases and J by 6 bases, with 15 bases between. CDR3 sequence (DNA): TGTGCCAGCAGCCAAGACCTAAGTCGGGGTAGCGAGCAGTACTTC. Protein product: CASSQDLSRGSEQYF.

This chain uses TRBV11-1 with TRBJ2-5, with a tentative D call TRBD1 (5 bases). Germline loops: CDR1 SGHAT, CDR2 FQDESV (reference sequence). V shed 2 bases and J shed 3 bases, with 13 bases lying between them. CDR3 length: 15 amino acids. The CDR3 bases are TGTGCCAGCAGCTTAATGGACATAGTGGAAGAGACCCAGTACTTC. Its translation: CASSLMDIVEETQYF. Full variable domain (remainder filled in from reference TRBV11-1 and TRBJ2-5): EAEVAQSPRYKITEKSQAVAFWCDPISGHATLYWYRQILGQGPELLVQFQDESVVDDSQLPKDRFSAERLKGVDSTLKIQPAELGDSAMYLCASSLMDIVEETQYFGPGTRLLVL.

The V gene is TRBV5-4, the J gene TRBJ1-2; 9 bases are a match to TRBD1. Trimming cost V 3 bases and J 5 bases; bases outside gene matches: 14. The CDR3 runs to 17 residues. Germline CDR1 and CDR2: SGHNT and YYREEE (reference sequence). In nucleotides, the CDR3 is TGTGCCAGCAGCTCGCCGCCCGGGACAGGGATAGGATATGGCTACACCTTC. This codes for CASSSPPGTGIGYGYTF.

The chain couples TRBV28 to TRBJ2-3; D might be TRBD1 (6 bases). The CDR3 extends over 13 amino acids. Germline loops: CDR1 MDHEN, CDR2 SYDVKM. The V and J ends lost 6 bases and 5 bases respectively, with 12 bases between them. The CDR3 reads CASRSSGVDTQYF. CDR3 in DNA: TGTGCCAGCAGAAGCTCAGGGGTAGATACGCAGTATTTT.

The chain links TRBV28 to TRBJ1-6; D uncertain. From germline, CDR1 is MDHEN and CDR2 SYDVKM. V shed 7 bases and J shed 13 bases, with 14 bases lying between them. CDR3 length equals 12 residues. Here the CDR3 DNA reads TGTGCCAGCACCGCGAGCTTGCCCCCCCTCCACTTT. Protein product: CASTASLPPLHF.

Here the CDR3 reads CASSTPGDTDTQYF. The CDR3 region has the DNA TGTGCCAGCAGCACTCCAGGGGACACAGATACGCAGTATTTT. The V call is TRBV28, the J call TRBJ2-3, with TRBD1 as a possible D gene (6 bases). Trimming cost V 6 bases and J 2 bases, with 12 bases left between them. This CDR3 spans 14 amino acids. The germline V gene encodes CDR1 MDHEN and CDR2 SYDVKM.

This sequence joins TRBV5-1 and TRBJ2-4, with 11 bases identical to TRBD2. The CDR3 is 14 amino acids. V dropped 4 bases and J dropped 7; count of bases not matched to a gene: 4. Germline CDR1 SGHRS, CDR2 YFSETQ. The CDR3 nucleotides read TGCGCCAGCAGCCATAGCGGGGGGGCTAACATTCAGTACTTC. Translated: CASSHSGGANIQYF.

This clone was counted only a few times. The V gene is TRBV27, the J gene TRBJ1-6; D remains unclear. Trimming took off 5 bases at V and 5 bases at J, with 22 bases between the two ends. CDR1 MNHEY and CDR2 SMNVEV come from the germline V gene (reference sequence). The CDR3 has 18 amino acids. CDR3: CASSPRRVPPRDNSPLHF. The CDR3 nucleotides read TGTGCCAGCAGTCCACGCCGTGTTCCGCCCCGCGATAATTCACCCCTCCACTTT.

This clone has just one count. The chain combines TRBV19 with TRBJ1-6, with 7 bases matching TRBD1. This CDR3 has 14 residues. The V and J ends lost 6 bases and 8 bases, in that order; junction bases with no gene match: 7. Germline CDR1 LNHDA, CDR2 SQIVND (reference sequence). The chain's CDR3 is CASSLTGWDSPLHF. The DNA of the CDR3 is TGTGCCAGTAGCCTGACAGGGTGGGATTCACCCCTCCACTTT.

This chain links TRBV24-1 with TRBJ2-7; D gene ambiguous. Germline V gene lookup returns CDR1 KGHDR and CDR2 SFDVKD. V lost 4 bases, J lost 6 bases, and 12 bases lay in between. The CDR3 sequence is 13 residues long. The CDR3 bases are TGTGCCACCAGTGACCTTAAGTGGAGCGAGCAGTACTTC. Its protein is CATSDLKWSEQYF.

This chain joins TRBV3-1 (or the pseudogene TRBV3-2) and TRBJ2-1; D is possibly TRBD2 (6 bases). Trimming cost V 0 bases and J 7 bases, with 19 bases left between them. Germline V gives CDR1 LGHDT, CDR2 YNNKEL (reference sequence). The CDR3 consists of 17 residues. The CDR3 region has the DNA TGTGCCAGCAGCCAAGATCGGTACAGCGGGTCCAGGAATGAGCAGTTCTTC. Protein: CASSQDRYSGSRNEQFF.

V and J are TRBV12-3 or TRBV12-4 and TRBJ1-1; the match to TRBD1 covers 9 bases. J was trimmed by 8 bases and V by 5 bases; bases with no gene match: 6. CDR3 length: 13 amino acids. The DNA for the CDR3 is TGTGCCAGCAGTCCGGGGACAGGGAGAGAAGCTTTCTTT. It is translated as CASSPGTGREAFF.

The gene calls are TRBV11-2 and TRBJ2-7, with D perhaps TRBD2 (6 bases). Germline lookup yields CDR1 SGHAT and CDR2 FQNNGV. V shed 3 bases and J shed 3 bases, with 18 bases lying between them. The CDR3 covers 16 residues. The CDR3 spells CASSFSGFSVGYEQYF. Written as DNA, the CDR3 is TGTGCCAGCAGCTTTAGCGGTTTCTCCGTAGGCTACGAGCAGTACTTC.